This T cell receptor (beta chain) originates from a study of T cells in tumors and immune-related adverse events. Only in-frame clones appear in the TCRdb table, and some are missing; sequencing was by immunoSEQ multiplex PCR. The sample consists of approximately 8,100 clones, roughly 94% of them appearing once. The CDR3 spans 13 residues. V was trimmed by 0 bases and J by 6 bases, leaving 8 bases between them. Germline V gives CDR1 MGHRA, CDR2 YSYEKL. This clone was counted between two and nine times. This TCR was recovered from a female donor with metastatic renal cell carcinoma. Sequences were derived from lymph node tissue, sampled from a patient treated with anti-PD-1 therapy. V usage is TRBV4-1 and J usage is TRBJ1-2; unclear D gene. The CDR3, as DNA: TGCGCCAGCAGCCAAGATCTTGGGGATGGCTACACCTTC. Translation gives CASSQDLGDGYTF.